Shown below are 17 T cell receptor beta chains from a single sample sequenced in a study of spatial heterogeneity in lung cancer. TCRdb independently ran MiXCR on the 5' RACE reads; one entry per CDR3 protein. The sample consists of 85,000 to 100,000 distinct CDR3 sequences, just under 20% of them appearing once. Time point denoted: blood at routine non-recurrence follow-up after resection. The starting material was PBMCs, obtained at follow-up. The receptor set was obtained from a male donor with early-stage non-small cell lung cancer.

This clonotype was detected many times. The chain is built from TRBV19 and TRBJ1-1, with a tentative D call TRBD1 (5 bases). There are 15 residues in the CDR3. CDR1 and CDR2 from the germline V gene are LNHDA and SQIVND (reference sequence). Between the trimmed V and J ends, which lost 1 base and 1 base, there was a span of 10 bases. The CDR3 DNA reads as TGTGCCAGTAGTATAGTCCCAGGGCCGAACACTGAAGCTTTCTTT. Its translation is CASSIVPGPNTEAFF.

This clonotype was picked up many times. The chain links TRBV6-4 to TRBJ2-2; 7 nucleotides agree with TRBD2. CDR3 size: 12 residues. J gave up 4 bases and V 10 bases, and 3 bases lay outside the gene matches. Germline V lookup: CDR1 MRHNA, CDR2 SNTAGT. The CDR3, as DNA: TGTGCCACAGGGAGGGGCACCGGGGAGCTGTTTTTT. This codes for CATGRGTGELFF.

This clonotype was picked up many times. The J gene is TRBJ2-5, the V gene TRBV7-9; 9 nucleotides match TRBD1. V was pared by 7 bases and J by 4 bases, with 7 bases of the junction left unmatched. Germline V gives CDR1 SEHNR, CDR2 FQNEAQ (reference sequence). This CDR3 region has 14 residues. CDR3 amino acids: CASNQGTGRETQYF. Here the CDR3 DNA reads TGTGCCAGCAACCAAGGGACAGGGCGAGAGACCCAGTACTTC.

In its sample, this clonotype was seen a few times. In nucleotides, the CDR3 is TGCAGTGCTAGAGATAGCGGCAGGGGGACTTATAATTCACCCCTCCACTTT. Translating gives CSARDSGRGTYNSPLHF. This chain connects TRBV20-1 to TRBJ1-6; 7 bases match TRBD1. The CDR3 loop spans 17 amino acids. V dropped 0 bases and J dropped 4; count of bases not matched to a gene: 9. The germline V gene encodes CDR1 DFQATT and CDR2 SNEGSKA (reference sequence).

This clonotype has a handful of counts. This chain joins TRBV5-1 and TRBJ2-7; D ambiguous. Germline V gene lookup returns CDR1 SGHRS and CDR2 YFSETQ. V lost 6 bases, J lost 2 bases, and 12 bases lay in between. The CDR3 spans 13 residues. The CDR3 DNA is TGCGCCAGCAAGCTCGGGTCGGCCTACGAGCAGTACTTC. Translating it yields CASKLGSAYEQYF.

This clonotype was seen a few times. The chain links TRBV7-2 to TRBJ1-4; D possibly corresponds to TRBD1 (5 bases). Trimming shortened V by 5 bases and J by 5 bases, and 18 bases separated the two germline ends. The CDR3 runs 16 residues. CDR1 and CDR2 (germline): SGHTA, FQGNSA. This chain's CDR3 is CASSTRLGTGNEKLFF. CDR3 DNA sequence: TGTGCCAGCAGCACCAGGCTGGGGACGGGAAATGAAAAACTGTTTTTT. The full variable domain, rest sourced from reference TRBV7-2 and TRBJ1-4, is GAGVSQSPSNKVTEKGKDVELRCDPISGHTALYWYRQSLGQGLEFLIYFQGNSAPDKSGLPSDRFSAERTGGSVSTLTIQRTQQEDSAVYLCASSTRLGTGNEKLFFGSGTQLSVL.

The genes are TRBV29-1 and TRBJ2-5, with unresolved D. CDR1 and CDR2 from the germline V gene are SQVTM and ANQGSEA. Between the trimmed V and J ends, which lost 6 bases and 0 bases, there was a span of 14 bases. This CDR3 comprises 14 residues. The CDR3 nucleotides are TGCAGCGTAAACAAGTATTACAACCAAGAGACCCAGTACTTC. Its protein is CSVNKYYNQETQYF.

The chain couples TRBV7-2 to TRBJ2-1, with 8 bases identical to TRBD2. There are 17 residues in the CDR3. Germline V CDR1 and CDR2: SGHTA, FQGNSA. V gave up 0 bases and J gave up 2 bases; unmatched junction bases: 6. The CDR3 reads CASSLAVAGWTYNEQFF. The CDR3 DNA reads TGTGCCAGCAGCTTAGCCGTAGCGGGGTGGACCTACAATGAGCAGTTCTTC.

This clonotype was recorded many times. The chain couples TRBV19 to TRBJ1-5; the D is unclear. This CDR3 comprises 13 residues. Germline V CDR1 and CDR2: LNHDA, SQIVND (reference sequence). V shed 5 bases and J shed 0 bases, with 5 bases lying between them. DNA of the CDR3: TGTGCCAGTAGTCTCAATAGCAATCAGCCCCAGCATTTT. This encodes CASSLNSNQPQHF.

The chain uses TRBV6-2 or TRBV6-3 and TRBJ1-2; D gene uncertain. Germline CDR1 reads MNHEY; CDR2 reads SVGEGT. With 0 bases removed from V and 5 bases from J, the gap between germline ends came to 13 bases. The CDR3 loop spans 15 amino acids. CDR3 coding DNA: TGTGCCAGCAGTTACTCAGCCGTCCTGTGGTATGGCTACACCTTC. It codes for CASSYSAVLWYGYTF.

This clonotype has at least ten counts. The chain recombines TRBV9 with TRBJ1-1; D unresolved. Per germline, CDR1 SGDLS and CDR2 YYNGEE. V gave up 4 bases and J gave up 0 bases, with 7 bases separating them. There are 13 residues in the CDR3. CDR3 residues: CASSSGMNTEAFF. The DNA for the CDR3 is TGTGCCAGCAGCTCAGGCATGAACACTGAAGCTTTCTTT.

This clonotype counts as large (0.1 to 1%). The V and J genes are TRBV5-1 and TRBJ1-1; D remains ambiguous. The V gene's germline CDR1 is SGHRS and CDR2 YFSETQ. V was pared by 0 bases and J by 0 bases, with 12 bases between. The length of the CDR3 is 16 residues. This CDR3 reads CASSLEPLVLNTEAFF. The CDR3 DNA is TGCGCCAGCAGCTTGGAGCCTCTGGTTTTGAACACTGAAGCTTTCTTT.

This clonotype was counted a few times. The CDR3 DNA follows: TGCGCCAGCAGCCAAGATATTGGGACAGGGAGTGAAAAACTGTTTTTT. Protein: CASSQDIGTGSEKLFF. This chain uses TRBV4-1 with TRBJ1-4; TRBD1 matches at 9 bases. Germline trimming cut 0 bases from V and 7 bases from J; bases unmatched to any gene: 6. Per germline, CDR1 MGHRA and CDR2 YSYEKL. The CDR3 consists of 16 residues.

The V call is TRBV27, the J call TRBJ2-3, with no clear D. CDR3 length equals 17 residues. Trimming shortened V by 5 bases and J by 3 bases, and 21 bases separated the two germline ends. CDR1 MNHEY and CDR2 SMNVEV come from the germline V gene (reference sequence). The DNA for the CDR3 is TGTGCCAGCAGTCCTCCTCTCTCGACACATAATACAGATACGCAGTATTTT. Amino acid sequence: CASSPPLSTHNTDTQYF.

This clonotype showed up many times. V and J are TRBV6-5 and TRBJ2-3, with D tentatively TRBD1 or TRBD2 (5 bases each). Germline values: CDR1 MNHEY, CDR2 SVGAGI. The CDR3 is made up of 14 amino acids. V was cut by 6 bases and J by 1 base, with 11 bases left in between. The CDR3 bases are TGTGCCAGCAGGGGAGAAGGGGGCACAGATACGCAGTATTTT. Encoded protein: CASRGEGGTDTQYF.

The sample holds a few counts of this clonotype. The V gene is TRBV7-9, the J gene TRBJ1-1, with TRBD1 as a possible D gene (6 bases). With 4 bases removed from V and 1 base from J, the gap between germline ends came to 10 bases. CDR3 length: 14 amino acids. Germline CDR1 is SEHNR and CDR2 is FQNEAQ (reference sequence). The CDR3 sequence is CASSSHRANTEAFF. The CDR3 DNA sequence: TGTGCCAGCAGCTCCCACAGGGCGAACACTGAAGCTTTCTTT.

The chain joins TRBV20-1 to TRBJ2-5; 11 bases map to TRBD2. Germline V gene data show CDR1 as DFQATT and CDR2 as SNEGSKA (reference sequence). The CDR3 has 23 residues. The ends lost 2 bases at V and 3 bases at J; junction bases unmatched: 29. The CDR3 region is CSARKGTSGKRAPGLAVKETQYF. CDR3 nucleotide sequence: TGCAGTGCTAGAAAAGGGACTAGCGGTAAAAGAGCCCCCGGCCTAGCGGTAAAAGAGACCCAGTACTTC.